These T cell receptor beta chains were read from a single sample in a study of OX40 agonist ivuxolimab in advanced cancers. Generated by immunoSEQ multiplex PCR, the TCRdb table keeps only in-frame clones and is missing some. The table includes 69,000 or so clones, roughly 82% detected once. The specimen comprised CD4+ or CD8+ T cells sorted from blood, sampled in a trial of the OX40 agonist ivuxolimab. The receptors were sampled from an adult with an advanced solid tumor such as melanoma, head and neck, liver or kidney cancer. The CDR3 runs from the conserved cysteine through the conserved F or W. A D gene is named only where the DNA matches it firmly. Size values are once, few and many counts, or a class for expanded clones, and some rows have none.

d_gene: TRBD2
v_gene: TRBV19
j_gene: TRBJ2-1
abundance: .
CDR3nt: TGTGCCAGTAGTACCCGTCCCCCCTCACAGCGGGATTACAATGAGCAGTTCTTC
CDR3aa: CASSTRPPSQRDYNEQFF

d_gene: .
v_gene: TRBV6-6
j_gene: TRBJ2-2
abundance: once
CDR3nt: TGTGCGATTCGGGACGGCGGGAACACCGGGGAGCTGTTTTTT
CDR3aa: CAIRDGGNTGELFF

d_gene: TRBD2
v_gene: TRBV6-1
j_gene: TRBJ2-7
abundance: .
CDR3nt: TGTGCCAGCAGTGAAGACGCGGGAGGGGACGAGCAGTACTTC
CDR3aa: CASSEDAGGDEQYF

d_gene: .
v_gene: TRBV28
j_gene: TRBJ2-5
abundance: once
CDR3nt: TGTGCCAGCAGTTCCCAAGAGACCCAGTACTTC
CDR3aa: CASSSQETQYF

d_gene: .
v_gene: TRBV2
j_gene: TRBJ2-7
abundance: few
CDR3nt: TGTGCCAGCAGTGGGGCCAGGGTGAGCGAGCAGTACTTC
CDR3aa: CASSGARVSEQYF

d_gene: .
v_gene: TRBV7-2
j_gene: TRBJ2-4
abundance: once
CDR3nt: TGTGCCAGCAGCCCTGCCTTAGCCAAAAACATTCAGTACTTC
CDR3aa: CASSPALAKNIQYF

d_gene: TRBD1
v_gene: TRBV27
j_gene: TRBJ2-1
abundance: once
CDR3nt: TGTGCCAGCAGTCTGGACAGGGACAGCTACAATGAGCAGTTCTTC
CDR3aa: CASSLDRDSYNEQFF

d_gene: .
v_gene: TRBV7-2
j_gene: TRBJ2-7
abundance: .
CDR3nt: TGTGCCAGCAGCTCCCGAGGAGGGGGTCCCATCAATTCCTACGAGCAGTACTTC
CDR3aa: CASSSRGGGPINSYEQYF

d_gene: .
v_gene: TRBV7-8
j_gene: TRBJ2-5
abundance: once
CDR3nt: TGTGCCAGCAGCTTACGGTCAGGCTGGGTAGGGCAAGAGACCCAGTACTTC
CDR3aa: CASSLRSGWVGQETQYF

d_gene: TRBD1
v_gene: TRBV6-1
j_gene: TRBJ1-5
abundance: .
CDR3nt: TGTGCCAGCAGTGCTTTACAGGGGCTAGGCAATCAGCCCCAGCATTTT
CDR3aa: CASSALQGLGNQPQHF

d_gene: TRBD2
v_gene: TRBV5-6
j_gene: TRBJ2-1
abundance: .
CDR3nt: TGTGCCAGCAGCTTACTAGCGGGAGGCAATGAGCAGTTCTTC
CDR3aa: CASSLLAGGNEQFF

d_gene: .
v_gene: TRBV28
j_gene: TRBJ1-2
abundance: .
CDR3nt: TGTGCCATCGGTTCATCCCAGTATGGCTACACCTTC
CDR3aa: CAIGSSQYGYTF

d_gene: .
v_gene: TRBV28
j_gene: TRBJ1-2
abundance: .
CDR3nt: TGTGCCAGCAGCAGGGGTCTTAGGTATGGCTACACCTTC
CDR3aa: CASSRGLRYGYTF